These 29 T cell receptor beta chains were all obtained from the same sample, sequenced in a study of blood T cell repertoires in COVID-19. Measured with immunoSEQ multiplex PCR; TCRdb has only the in-frame clones, and not every one. The sample shows under 400,000 clones, roughly 90% of them seen only once. The sample taken for sequencing was PBMCs or T cells enriched from blood (not recorded which). These receptors originate from a woman in her 30s who had been exposed to COVID-19.

V is TRBV7-9 and J is TRBJ2-5; D is perhaps TRBD1 (6 bases). CDR3 length: 16 amino acids. With 1 base removed from V and 3 bases from J, the gap between germline ends came to 15 bases. Germline V lookup: CDR1 SEHNR, CDR2 FQNEAQ (reference sequence). The CDR3 here is CASSLGQRQEKETQYF. DNA for the CDR3: TGTGCCAGCAGCTTAGGGCAGAGACAGGAAAAAGAGACCCAGTACTTC. Filled out from reference TRBV7-9 and TRBJ2-5, the complete variable domain reads DTGVSQNPRHKITKRGQNVTFRCDPISEHNRLYWYRQTLGQGPEFLTYFQNEAQLEKSRLLSDRFSAERPKGSFSTLEIQRTEQGDSAMYLCASSLGQRQEKETQYFGPGTRLLVL.

The CDR3: CASSPRGGGVETQYF. CDR3 coding DNA: TGTGCCAGCAGCCCCAGGGGTGGGGGTGTAGAGACCCAGTACTTC. The V call is TRBV9, the J call TRBJ2-5, with D possibly being TRBD1 (6 bases). Per the germline V gene, CDR1 is SGDLS and CDR2 is YYNGEE. The CDR3 totals 15 residues. V lost 4 bases to trimming and J lost 4 bases, with 17 bases between them.

This chain uses TRBV19 with TRBJ2-1; 10 bases align to TRBD1. V trimming: 5 bases; J trimming: 10 bases; junction bases outside the gene matches: 5. There are 13 residues in the CDR3. CDR1 and CDR2 from the germline V gene are LNHDA and SQIVND (reference sequence). The CDR3: CASSPTGGGEQFF. The CDR3 DNA is TGTGCCAGTAGTCCGACAGGGGGCGGAGAGCAGTTCTTC.

This clone was seen more than once but under ten times. The chain couples TRBV3-1 (or the pseudogene TRBV3-2) to TRBJ1-5; TRBD1 might be the D (6 bases). CDR1 is LGHDT, CDR2 YNNKEL, per germline (reference sequence). CDR3 length: 16 amino acids. Trimming pared 0 bases from V and 1 base from J, leaving 10 bases between. In DNA, the CDR3 is TGTGCCAGCAGCCAAGACCTTGGACAGAGCAATCAGCCCCAGCATTTT. Amino acids: CASSQDLGQSNQPQHF.

The chain is built from TRBV7-9 and TRBJ1-1, with a weak D call TRBD1 (5 bases). This CDR3 contains 19 residues. V lost 2 bases and J lost 0, with 22 bases in between. CDR1 is SEHNR, CDR2 FQNEAQ, per germline (reference sequence). This chain's CDR3 is CASSLPINRSSSLNTEAFF. CDR3 sequence (DNA): TGTGCCAGCAGCTTACCTATAAACAGGAGCTCGTCCCTGAACACTGAAGCTTTCTTT.

The rearrangement joins TRBV2 to TRBJ2-2; TRBD1 matches at 8 bases. Trimming at V came to 9 bases and at J to 5 bases, leaving 11 bases not matched to a gene. CDR3 size: 15 residues. Germline CDR1 is SNHLY and CDR2 is FYNNEI. In nucleotides, the CDR3 is TGTGCCAGGAGCCTGGACAGGGTGAATACCGGGGAGCTGTTTTTT. This gives the protein CARSLDRVNTGELFF.

The V and J genes are TRBV19 and TRBJ2-2; a possible D gene is TRBD1 (5 bases). V was shortened by 7 bases and J by 3 bases, with 12 bases between the two germline ends. The length of the CDR3 is 14 residues. CDR1 is LNHDA, CDR2 SQIVND, per germline (reference sequence). This CDR3 reads CASTQGTYTGELFF. DNA of the CDR3: TGTGCCAGTACCCAGGGAACCTACACCGGGGAGCTGTTTTTT.

The rearrangement links TRBV14 to TRBJ1-5; D not resolved. This CDR3 has 13 residues. CDR1 and CDR2 (germline): SGHDN, FVKESK. The V end was cut by 5 bases, the J end by 4 bases, with 9 bases between. CDR3 amino acids: CASSSRGNQPQHF. The CDR3 DNA reads TGTGCCAGCAGCTCACGAGGTAATCAGCCCCAGCATTTT.

This chain links TRBV11-2 with TRBJ2-1; no firm D call. This CDR3 region has 13 residues. V lost 8 bases, J lost 4 bases, and 12 bases lay in between. Germline loops: CDR1 SGHAT, CDR2 FQNNGV. Written as DNA, the CDR3 is TGTGCCAGCTTAGGAGAGCAGTACAATGAGCAGTTCTTC. It codes for CASLGEQYNEQFF. The full variable domain, in which reference TRBV11-2 and TRBJ2-1 provide the parts outside the CDR3, is EAGVAQSPRYKIIEKRQSVAFWCNPISGHATLYWYQQILGQGPKLLIQFQNNGVVDDSQLPKDRFSAERLKGVDSTLKIQPAKLEDSAVYLCASLGEQYNEQFFGPGTRLTVL.

The rearrangement joins TRBV5-1 to TRBJ1-2; no definite D call. This CDR3 is built from 15 residues. The germline gives CDR1 SGHRS, CDR2 YFSETQ. Trimming pared 0 bases from V and 0 bases from J, leaving 9 bases between. The CDR3 DNA follows: TGCGCCAGCAGCTTGGGGCCCAGGACTAACTATGGCTACACCTTC. Translating gives CASSLGPRTNYGYTF.

CDR3 residues: CASSTRQGAYEQYF. The CDR3 DNA reads TGCGCCAGCAGTACGAGACAGGGGGCCTACGAGCAGTACTTC. This chain uses TRBV10-1 with TRBJ2-7; 9 positions agree with TRBD1. The CDR3 sequence is 14 residues long. Trimming removed 5 bases from V and 2 bases from J; junction bases left unmatched: 4. CDR1 and CDR2 from the germline V gene are WNHNN and SYGVQD (reference sequence).

J is TRBJ2-5 and V is TRBV2; the D gene is possibly TRBD2 (6 bases). Germline CDR1 reads SNHLY; CDR2 reads FYNNEI. Trimming shortened V by 7 bases and J by 4 bases, and 25 bases separated the two germline ends. CDR3 length: 17 amino acids. The CDR3 region has the DNA TGTGCCAGCACCCTAGCCCTGACCTCGGGGGTAGGAGAGACCCAGTACTTC. Its protein product is CASTLALTSGVGETQYF. Variable domain in full (rest from reference TRBV2 and TRBJ2-5): EPEVTQTPSHQVTQMGQEVILRCVPISNHLYFYWYRQILGQKVEFLVSFYNNEISEKSEIFDDQFSVERPDGSNFTLKIRSTKLEDSAMYFCASTLALTSGVGETQYFGPGTRLLVL.

The chain recombines TRBV28 with TRBJ1-4; 9 nucleotides match TRBD1. V lost 6 bases, J lost 10 bases, and 0 bases stayed unmatched. This CDR3 contains 11 residues. From germline, CDR1 is MDHEN and CDR2 SYDVKM. CDR3 sequence reads: CASRTGGKLFF. For the CDR3, the DNA is TGTGCCAGCAGGACAGGGGGAAAACTGTTTTTT.

The CDR3 sequence: CASSLGTSGYNEQFF. As DNA, the CDR3 is TGTGCCAGCAGTCTCGGGACTAGCGGGTACAATGAGCAGTTCTTC. The J gene is TRBJ2-1, the V gene TRBV6-5, with 12 bases that match TRBD2. Germline V gives CDR1 MNHEY, CDR2 SVGAGI. V lost 5 bases and J lost 4; bases outside the gene matches: 3. This CDR3 comprises 15 residues.

About this clone itself: At the DNA level, this CDR3 is encoded by other sequences in the same sample as well. V and J are TRBV5-1 and TRBJ1-5; tentatively, D is TRBD1 (6 bases). Germline V gene lookup returns CDR1 SGHRS and CDR2 YFSETQ. The CDR3 loop spans 15 amino acids. Between the trimmed V and J ends, which lost 1 base and 1 base, there was a span of 9 bases. The CDR3 region is CASSLTGMSNQPQHF. CDR3 in DNA: TGCGCCAGCAGCTTGACAGGGATGAGCAATCAGCCCCAGCATTTT.

The chain joins TRBV6-5 to TRBJ2-2; D might be TRBD2 (5 bases). CDR1 MNHEY and CDR2 SVGAGI come from the germline V gene. V was pared by 10 bases and J by 1 base, with 13 bases between. This CDR3 comprises 14 residues. CDR3 protein: CATQGLVNTGELFF. The CDR3 DNA sequence: TGTGCCACTCAAGGACTGGTGAACACCGGGGAGCTGTTTTTT.

This chain uses TRBV27 with TRBJ2-2; 12 bases are a match to TRBD2. The V segment lost 5 bases and the J segment 7 bases; nucleotides outside the gene matches: 5. CDR1 is MNHEY, CDR2 SMNVEV, per germline (reference sequence). This CDR3 has 15 amino acids. For the CDR3, the DNA is TGTGCCAGCAGTCCTAGCGGGAGGGCTTTCGGGGAGCTGTTTTTT. Encoded protein: CASSPSGRAFGELFF.

This chain links TRBV29-1 with TRBJ2-1; 7 nucleotides agree with TRBD2. This CDR3 region has 14 residues. CDR1 is SQVTM, CDR2 ANQGSEA, per germline. Trimming at V came to 3 bases and at J to 1 base, leaving 3 bases not matched to a gene. The CDR3 sequence: CSVERGRSYNEQFF. The CDR3 nucleotides are TGCAGCGTTGAGCGCGGGAGATCCTACAATGAGCAGTTCTTC.

This sequence joins TRBV29-1 and TRBJ2-7; 10 nucleotides match TRBD1. Trimming cost V 3 bases and J 4 bases; bases outside gene matches: 6. In germline, CDR1 is SQVTM, CDR2 ANQGSEA. The CDR3 extends over 14 amino acids. DNA of the CDR3: TGCAGCGTTGATCCCGGGACAGGGGATTACGAGCAGTACTTC. Its translation is CSVDPGTGDYEQYF.

In DNA form, the CDR3 reads TGTGCCAGTAGTATAGCGGCGGGAGGCCCGGATACGCAGTATTTT. This sequence encodes CASSIAAGGPDTQYF. The chain is built from TRBV19 and TRBJ2-3; the match to TRBD2 covers 8 bases. Germline trimming cut 1 base from V and 6 bases from J; bases unmatched to any gene: 6. Germline V gene data show CDR1 as LNHDA and CDR2 as SQIVND (reference sequence). The CDR3 extends over 15 amino acids. The full variable domain, in which reference TRBV19 and TRBJ2-3 provide the parts outside the CDR3, is DGGITQSPKYLFRKEGQNVTLSCEQNLNHDAMYWYRQDPGQGLRLIYYSQIVNDFQKGDIAEGYSVSREKKESFPLTVTSAQKNPTAFYLCASSIAAGGPDTQYFGPGTRLTVL.

The genes are TRBV14 and TRBJ2-7; the match to TRBD2 covers 13 bases. J was trimmed by 3 bases and V by 4 bases; bases with no gene match: 9. Germline CDR1 SGHDN, CDR2 FVKESK. The CDR3 is made up of 17 amino acids. CDR3 protein: CASSLQTGTSGDYEQYF. CDR3 coding DNA: TGTGCCAGCAGCCTCCAGACGGGGACTAGCGGGGACTACGAGCAGTACTTC.

The count of this clone is one. The chain combines TRBV27 with TRBJ1-1; maybe TRBD1 (5 bases). Per germline, CDR1 MNHEY and CDR2 SMNVEV (reference sequence). V dropped 4 bases and J dropped 1 base, with 13 bases sitting between them. The CDR3 contains 15 residues. For the CDR3, the DNA is TGTGCCAGCAGTTCCCAACGAAGGGGGAACACTGAAGCTTTCTTT. This sequence encodes CASSSQRRGNTEAFF.

The gene calls are TRBV11-3 and TRBJ1-4; 9 nucleotides line up with TRBD1. V lost 2 bases, J lost 8 bases, and 3 bases stayed unmatched. The CDR3 length is 14 residues. Germline loops: CDR1 SGHNT, CDR2 YENEEA. Written as DNA, the CDR3 is TGTGCCAGCAGCTTAAGGACAGGGGTCGAAAAACTGTTTTTT. It is translated as CASSLRTGVEKLFF. The full variable domain, with the rest looked up from reference TRBV11-3 and TRBJ1-4, is EAGVVQSPRYKIIEKKQPVAFWCNPISGHNTLYWYLQNLGQGPELLIRYENEEAVDDSQLPKDRFSAERLKGVDSTLKIQPAELGDSAVYLCASSLRTGVEKLFFGSGTQLSVL.

V and J are TRBV9 and TRBJ2-3; D is unresolved. Germline CDR1 and CDR2: SGDLS and YYNGEE. There are 13 residues in the CDR3. Trimming cost V 3 bases and J 11 bases, with 16 bases left between them. The CDR3, as DNA: TGTGCCAGCAGCGGCAAGGTAGCTTTCCTGCAGTATTTT. Amino acids: CASSGKVAFLQYF.

The J gene is TRBJ2-5, the V gene TRBV6-5; 14 bases are a match to TRBD2. V shed 8 bases, J shed 9 bases, and the junction held 11 bases outside the gene matches. This CDR3 has 15 residues. CDR1 MNHEY and CDR2 SVGAGI come from the germline V gene. CDR3 amino acids: CASRARGLAGVAQYF. The CDR3 nucleotides are TGTGCCAGCCGGGCCCGGGGACTAGCGGGAGTGGCCCAGTACTTC.

This clone was recorded only once. The chain uses TRBV2 and TRBJ1-2, with 7 bases identical to TRBD1. J was trimmed by 3 bases and V by 8 bases; bases with no gene match: 12. The CDR3 has 15 amino acids. Germline V gives CDR1 SNHLY, CDR2 FYNNEI. The CDR3 DNA reads as TGTGCCAGCCGCTCCGGGGACAGCCGACACTATGGCTACACCTTC. It codes for CASRSGDSRHYGYTF.

V usage is TRBV28 and J usage is TRBJ2-6, with D possibly TRBD2 on 6 matching bases. The CDR3 is 18 residues long. Trimming left V 5 bases short and J 0 bases short, with 17 bases between. The germline V gene has CDR1 MDHEN and CDR2 SYDVKM. CDR3 sequence: CASSSGRTISSGANVLTF. As DNA, the CDR3 is TGTGCCAGCAGTAGCGGGCGGACGATCAGCTCTGGGGCCAACGTCCTGACTTTC.

The chain couples TRBV24-1 to TRBJ2-3; 11 nucleotides match TRBD2. Per the germline V gene, CDR1 is KGHDR and CDR2 is SFDVKD. This CDR3 has 16 amino acids. The J segment lost 3 bases and the V segment lost 4 bases, leaving 5 bases of the junction unmatched. The CDR3 loop reads CATSDALAGDTDTQYF. The DNA of the CDR3 is TGTGCCACCAGTGACGCACTAGCGGGAGATACAGATACGCAGTATTTT.

In its sample, this clone was seen once. This rearrangement joins TRBV18 to TRBJ1-1; 7 bases line up with TRBD1. The CDR3 loop spans 15 amino acids. Losses at the gene ends were 3 bases for V and 2 bases for J; bases not matched to a gene: 6. Germline V gene data show CDR1 as KGHSH and CDR2 as LQKENI. The CDR3 loop is CASSPTGQVNTEAFF. The CDR3 DNA follows: TGTGCCAGCTCACCTACTGGACAGGTTAACACTGAAGCTTTCTTT.